These 16 T cell receptor beta chains were sequenced from one sample in a study of T-cell reconstitution after alpha-beta-depleted transplantation in children. Library preparation (for TCRbeta) was performed with unique molecular identifiers. TCRdb fed the PCR reads into MiXCR, producing one record per CDR3 protein. The sample contains around 580,000 distinct CDR3 sequences, over 20% of which appear only once. Sequenced here: PBMCs, sampled before TCRalphabeta/CD19-depleted stem cell transplant. Receptor source: a boy under three years old with Wiskott-Aldrich syndrome, due to receive a stem cell transplant.

The V call is TRBV12-3 or TRBV12-4, the J call TRBJ2-7; D is possibly TRBD2 (5 bases). This CDR3 spans 13 amino acids. Trimming removed 3 bases at V and 7 bases at J, with 13 bases between. CDR3 nucleotides: TGTGCCAGCAGTTTCCGGGGAACGTGGGAGCAGTACTTC. This codes for CASSFRGTWEQYF.

The J gene is TRBJ2-7, the V gene TRBV5-1; the match to TRBD2 covers 9 bases. The germline V gene has CDR1 SGHRS and CDR2 YFSETQ. The CDR3 contains 16 residues. Unmatched junction bases numbered 9, after V lost 3 bases and J lost 2 bases. The CDR3 sequence: CASSSGSGSYAYEQYF. The CDR3 coding sequence is TGCGCCAGCAGCTCTGGTAGCGGGAGTTATGCCTACGAGCAGTACTTC.

This clonotype was detected a few times. J is TRBJ1-4 and V is TRBV21-1. TRBV21-1 is flagged as a pseudogene. There are 12 residues in the CDR3. For the CDR3, the DNA is TGTGCCAGCAGCAAGACCCATGAAAAACTGTTTTTT. It encodes CASSKTHEKLFF.

This clonotype occurred a few times. This chain links TRBV7-3 with TRBJ2-3, with 10 bases matching TRBD2. Germline V lookup: CDR1 SGHTA, CDR2 FQGTGA. V trimming: 4 bases; J trimming: 3 bases; junction bases outside the gene matches: 7. The length of the CDR3 is 16 residues. The CDR3 sequence is CASSWRATSGTDTQYF. CDR3 in DNA: TGTGCCAGCAGCTGGAGGGCGACTAGCGGGACAGATACGCAGTATTTT.

This clonotype was picked up a small number of times. Here the CDR3 DNA reads TGTGCCAGCAGTGAATGGCGGGACAGGCAGTTCTTC. This gives the protein CASSEWRDRQFF. This chain links TRBV2 with TRBJ2-1; the D gene is possibly TRBD1 (7 bases). Trimming took off 2 bases at V and 12 bases at J, with 11 bases between the two ends. CDR1 is SNHLY and CDR2 is FYNNEI in the germline V gene. There are 12 residues in the CDR3.

The genes are TRBV5-1 and TRBJ1-1, with 7 bases identical to TRBD1. Germline values: CDR1 SGHRS, CDR2 YFSETQ. The CDR3 sequence is 16 residues long. V was clipped by 3 bases and J by 0 bases; unmatched bases: 8. The CDR3 is CASSSYRTGLNTEAFF. CDR3 DNA: TGCGCCAGCAGCTCCTACAGGACAGGCTTGAACACTGAAGCTTTCTTT. The full variable domain, completed using reference TRBV5-1 and TRBJ1-1, is KAGVTQTPRYLIKTRGQQVTLSCSPISGHRSVSWYQQTPGQGLQFLFEYFSETQRNKGNFPGRFSGRQFSNSRSEMNVSTLELGDSALYLCASSSYRTGLNTEAFFGQGTRLTVV.

The sample holds many counts of this clonotype. The chain uses TRBV5-5 and TRBJ2-7; D possibly uses TRBD1 or TRBD2 (5 bases each). This CDR3 region has 15 residues. Germline V gene lookup returns CDR1 SGHKS and CDR2 YYEKEE (reference sequence). Trimming removed 0 bases from V and 4 bases from J, with 14 bases in between. The CDR3 region is CASSLAGTFLYEQYF. In DNA, the CDR3 is TGTGCCAGCAGCTTGGCGGGGACGTTCCTATACGAGCAGTACTTC.

The chain links TRBV5-1 to TRBJ1-6; D is perhaps TRBD1 (5 bases). The length of the CDR3 is 13 residues. Germline V gene lookup returns CDR1 SGHRS and CDR2 YFSETQ. Trimming stripped 0 bases from V and 11 bases from J, with 9 bases between. The CDR3 bases are TGCGCCAGCAGCTTGGAGGCGGGGCCACCCCTCCACTTT. Translating it yields CASSLEAGPPLHF. The full variable domain, completed using reference TRBV5-1 and TRBJ1-6, is KAGVTQTPRYLIKTRGQQVTLSCSPISGHRSVSWYQQTPGQGLQFLFEYFSETQRNKGNFPGRFSGRQFSNSRSEMNVSTLELGDSALYLCASSLEAGPPLHFGNGTRLTVT.

The chain is built from TRBV5-1 and TRBJ2-7; possible D gene TRBD1, 5 bases. The CDR3 covers 15 residues. The V end was cut by 0 bases, the J end by 1 base, with 11 bases between. Germline lookup yields CDR1 SGHRS and CDR2 YFSETQ. Here the CDR3 DNA reads TGCGCCAGCAGCTTGGTCTCCGACAGATCCTACGAGCAGTACTTC. Translation gives CASSLVSDRSYEQYF.

The V and J genes are TRBV12-3 or TRBV12-4 and TRBJ2-1; 9 bases are shared with TRBD1. V shed 6 bases and J 5 bases; nucleotides not matched to a gene: 5. The CDR3 is made up of 14 amino acids. Here the CDR3 DNA reads TGTGCCAGCAGCCTACAGGGGGCGCACAATGAGCAGTTCTTC. It specifies CASSLQGAHNEQFF.

This clonotype was observed a handful of times. The V gene is TRBV5-1, the J gene TRBJ2-3, with 7 nucleotides matching TRBD2. Germline trimming cut 4 bases from V and 5 bases from J; bases unmatched to any gene: 7. The CDR3 runs to 14 residues. CDR1 SGHRS and CDR2 YFSETQ come from the germline V gene. CDR3 DNA sequence: TGCGCCAGCAGCCCAGCGGCGGGGGTAGATACGCAGTATTTT. This translates into CASSPAAGVDTQYF.

The chain uses TRBV5-1 and TRBJ2-7; a possible D gene is TRBD2 (6 bases). The CDR3 is 14 amino acids. V lost 8 bases and J 0 bases, leaving 15 bases between the germline ends. Germline V gene data show CDR1 as SGHRS and CDR2 as YFSETQ. Here the CDR3 reads CASKMSGASYEQYF. DNA of the CDR3: TGCGCCAGTAAGATGTCGGGAGCCTCCTACGAGCAGTACTTC.

The rearrangement joins TRBV28 to TRBJ2-1, with a possible D match to TRBD2 (6 bases). The CDR3 totals 14 residues. CDR1 MDHEN and CDR2 SYDVKM come from the germline V gene. The germline V and J ends were trimmed by 2 bases and 7 bases, with 12 bases remaining between them. The chain's CDR3 is CASSLAGSRNEQFF. In DNA, the CDR3 is TGTGCCAGCAGTTTAGCCGGGAGCCGTAATGAGCAGTTCTTC.

The chain has TRBV29-1 and TRBJ2-3, with 7 bases lining up with TRBD1. V trimming: 1 base; J trimming: 3 bases; junction bases outside the gene matches: 4. The length of the CDR3 is 14 residues. CDR1 and CDR2 from the germline V gene are SQVTM and ANQGSEA. This CDR3 is CSVEGRQGTDTQYF. CDR3 nucleotides: TGCAGCGTTGAAGGCCGACAGGGTACAGATACGCAGTATTTT.

The chain employs TRBV9 and TRBJ2-1; D gene unclear. In germline, CDR1 is SGDLS, CDR2 YYNGEE. Trimming pared 0 bases from V and 8 bases from J, leaving 12 bases between. The CDR3 has 14 residues. CDR3 bases: TGTGCCAGCAGCGTAGGGTCCCCTTTCGATGAGCAGTTCTTC. Its protein product is CASSVGSPFDEQFF.

The CDR3 DNA follows: TGCGCCAGCAGCCCCATTCTTACTAGCGCAAACTCCTACAATGAGCAGTTCTTC. Protein: CASSPILTSANSYNEQFF. The chain is built from TRBV5-1 and TRBJ2-1, with 7 positions matching TRBD2. The junction had 13 bases not matched to a gene; V was cut back by 4 bases and J by 0 bases. The CDR3 is 18 amino acids. Germline-derived CDR1 and CDR2 are SGHRS and YFSETQ.